These 24 T cell receptor beta chains share one sample of origin, sequenced in a study of cytomegalovirus exposure and HLA in healthy donors. The repertoire was sequenced with immunoSEQ multiplex PCR; TCRdb's copy has only in-frame clones and lacks some. The top ten clones hold approximately 1.3% of a sample with more than 95,000 clones, around 94% of them seen once. Sequenced material: PBMCs. The receptors come from a woman under 30 in good health and CMV-seronegative.

CDR3 nucleotide sequence: TGCGCCAGCAGCCAAGATCCAGGGGTATTCGAGCCCCAGCATTTT. Its translation is CASSQDPGVFEPQHF. The chain couples TRBV4-1 to TRBJ1-5, with a weak D call TRBD1 (6 bases). V shed 0 bases and J shed 8 bases, with 14 bases lying between them. The CDR3 runs to 15 residues. The germline V gene encodes CDR1 MGHRA and CDR2 YSYEKL.

This chain connects TRBV30 to TRBJ1-2; 8 bases fit TRBD1. This CDR3 has 14 amino acids. Germline values: CDR1 GTSNPN, CDR2 SVGIG (reference sequence). Germline trimming cut 2 bases from V and 5 bases from J; bases unmatched to any gene: 7. CDR3 protein: CAWSREQGGYGYTF. In DNA form, the CDR3 reads TGTGCCTGGAGTCGGGAACAGGGGGGATATGGCTACACCTTC. Full variable domain (outside the CDR3, taken from reference TRBV30 and TRBJ1-2): SQTIHQWPATLVQPVGSPLSLECTVEGTSNPNLYWYRQAAGRGLQLLFYSVGIGQISSEVPQNLSASRPQDRQFILSSKKLLLSDSGFYLCAWSREQGGYGYTFGSGTRLTVV.

The rearrangement joins TRBV6-1 to TRBJ2-5, with D uncertain. This CDR3 spans 11 amino acids. From germline, CDR1 is MNHNS and CDR2 SASEGT. Trimming took 5 bases from V and 7 from J, leaving 8 bases between them. The CDR3 loop reads CASSYRSTQYF. In DNA form, the CDR3 reads TGTGCCAGCAGTTACCGGTCGACCCAGTACTTC.

This clone is a singleton in its sample. The gene calls are TRBV28 and TRBJ1-5; possible D gene TRBD1, 5 bases. The CDR3 contains 16 residues. V dropped 3 bases and J dropped 7 bases, with 19 bases sitting between them. The V gene's germline CDR1 is MDHEN and CDR2 SYDVKM. In DNA, the CDR3 is TGTGCCAGCAGTTTGAATGGGGGGGGTACGTGGCAGCCCCAGCATTTT. It codes for CASSLNGGGTWQPQHF.

The chain is built from TRBV5-1 and TRBJ2-3; TRBD2 aligns across 10 bases. The germline gives CDR1 SGHRS, CDR2 YFSETQ. The CDR3 is made up of 16 amino acids. Germline trimming cut 0 bases from V and 1 base from J; bases unmatched to any gene: 2. The CDR3 loop reads CASSLGTSGRTDTQYF. The CDR3 DNA follows: TGCGCCAGCAGCTTGGGGACTAGCGGACGCACAGATACGCAGTATTTT.

The rearrangement uses TRBV6-5 and TRBJ1-1; 8 bases match TRBD1. The trim removed 5 bases at V and 3 bases at J, leaving 5 bases unmatched. Germline CDR1 reads MNHEY; CDR2 reads SVGAGI. This CDR3 spans 14 amino acids. Here the CDR3 DNA reads TGTGCCAGCAGTCAGACAGGGGCGCACACTGAAGCTTTCTTT. Amino acids: CASSQTGAHTEAFF.

J is TRBJ1-3 and V is TRBV7-8; TRBD1 is a possible D gene (5 bases). Germline V CDR1 and CDR2: SGHVS, FQNEAQ. Trimming cost V 1 base and J 3 bases, with 16 bases left between them. The CDR3 length is 17 residues. The CDR3: CASSLDRKGSLGNTIYF. For the CDR3, the DNA is TGTGCCAGCAGCTTAGACAGGAAAGGGTCGCTTGGAAACACCATATATTTT.

The chain joins TRBV6-4 to TRBJ1-1; D remains unclear. The germline V gene encodes CDR1 MRHNA and CDR2 SNTAGT. V lost 2 bases and J lost 12, with 13 bases in between. The length of the CDR3 is 12 residues. CDR3 residues: CASSDREGGTFF. CDR3 sequence (DNA): TGTGCCAGCAGTGACAGGGAGGGAGGGACTTTCTTT.

The J gene is TRBJ2-7, the V gene TRBV21-1; the listed D gene, TRBD1, was not tested against the DNA. TRBV21-1 is labeled a pseudogene. The CDR3 consists of 15 residues. The CDR3 DNA sequence: TGTGCCAGCAGCAAAGAAGGGGAGACAGGGGACGAGCAGTACTTC. Its translation is CASSKEGETGDEQYF.

The chain joins TRBV5-4 to TRBJ2-5; TRBD2 agrees at 9 bases. V was clipped by 3 bases and J by 5 bases; unmatched bases: 11. The V gene's germline CDR1 is SGHNT and CDR2 YYREEE (reference sequence). CDR3 size: 16 residues. In DNA, the CDR3 is TGTGCCAGCAGCTGGCCTCCTGCGGGAGGGGCGGAGACCCAGTACTTC. Its protein product is CASSWPPAGGAETQYF.

This clone was seen just once. The chain couples TRBV9 to TRBJ2-7; TRBD2 matches at 9 bases. Trimming at V came to 4 bases and at J to 1 base, leaving 9 bases not matched to a gene. This CDR3 comprises 16 residues. Per germline, CDR1 SGDLS and CDR2 YYNGEE. The DNA of the CDR3 is TGTGCCAGCAGCCCCCGGATGACTAGCGGATCCTACGAGCAGTACTTC. Translated: CASSPRMTSGSYEQYF.

The chain employs TRBV5-1 and TRBJ2-3; 16 bases are a match to TRBD2. This CDR3 comprises 18 residues. Looked up from germline, CDR1 is SGHRS and CDR2 is YFSETQ. The trim removed 1 base at V and 2 bases at J, leaving 4 bases unmatched. The CDR3 DNA is TGCGCCAGCAGCTTGTGGGGACTAGCGGGAGGGAACACAGATACGCAGTATTTT. This sequence encodes CASSLWGLAGGNTDTQYF.

The chain carries TRBV5-8 and TRBJ2-7, with D perhaps TRBD1 (6 bases). Trimming pared 10 bases from V and 6 bases from J, leaving 20 bases between. The germline V gene has CDR1 SGHTS and CDR2 YDEGEE. There are 13 residues in the CDR3. The CDR3 DNA reads as TGTGCCCAAACCCGGGACACACGAACCGAGCAGTACTTC. This gives the protein CAQTRDTRTEQYF.

The table lists this clone with a count of one. The V and J genes are TRBV5-4 and TRBJ1-3, with TRBD1 as a possible D gene (5 bases). Germline V lookup: CDR1 SGHNT, CDR2 YYREEE (reference sequence). The CDR3 is 17 amino acids. The V end was cut by 4 bases, the J end by 2 bases, with 19 bases between. The DNA for the CDR3 is TGTGCCAGCAGCCCGGGGCAGGGAGGCTATCCTGGAAACACCATATATTTT. Translating gives CASSPGQGGYPGNTIYF.

The J gene is TRBJ1-6, the V gene TRBV19; D is ambiguous. The ends were cut back, 10 bases at V and 0 bases at J, with 10 bases in the middle. CDR1 is LNHDA and CDR2 is SQIVND in the germline V gene (reference sequence). This CDR3 has 14 residues. CDR3 loop: CATRGSSYNSPLHF. The CDR3 nucleotides read TGTGCCACTAGAGGGAGCTCCTATAATTCACCCCTCCACTTT.

This chain uses TRBV25-1 with TRBJ2-2; 7 bases align to TRBD1. The ends lost 2 bases at V and 6 bases at J; junction bases unmatched: 3. The CDR3 consists of 14 residues. Germline assignment: CDR1 MGHDK and CDR2 SYGVNS. The CDR3 region is CASSEGQGAGELFF. CDR3 nucleotides: TGTGCCAGCAGTGAAGGGCAGGGGGCCGGGGAGCTGTTTTTT.

The gene calls are TRBV9 and TRBJ1-3; D ambiguous. The CDR3 sequence is 17 residues long. Germline values: CDR1 SGDLS, CDR2 YYNGEE. Trimming cost V 4 bases and J 0 bases, with 17 bases left between them. The CDR3 region has the DNA TGTGCCAGCAGCCCACGTAGAGGATACGACTCTGGAAACACCATATATTTT. Its translation: CASSPRRGYDSGNTIYF.

The DNA for the CDR3 is TGTGCCAGCAGTCCAGGGGTGGAGCCCCAGCATTTT. Translating gives CASSPGVEPQHF. This rearrangement joins TRBV28 to TRBJ1-5; tentatively, D is TRBD1 (6 bases). The CDR3 runs to 12 residues. V was shortened by 5 bases and J by 8 bases, with 10 bases between the two germline ends. Germline loops: CDR1 MDHEN, CDR2 SYDVKM. The whole variable domain, filled in from reference TRBV28 and TRBJ1-5, reads DVKVTQSSRYLVKRTGEKVFLECVQDMDHENMFWYRQDPGLGLRLIYFSYDVKMKEKGDIPEGYSVSREKKERFSLILESASTNQTSMYLCASSPGVEPQHFGDGTRLSIL.

The V call is TRBV29-1, the J call TRBJ1-5; a weak D match, TRBD1 (5 bases). CDR1 is SQVTM, CDR2 ANQGSEA, per germline. Trimming took off 7 bases at V and 6 bases at J, with 13 bases between the two ends. This CDR3 is built from 12 residues. The CDR3 nucleotides are TGCAGCGCAATGGACGGGGGTCAGCCCCAGCATTTT. Translating gives CSAMDGGQPQHF. Supplemented by reference TRBV29-1 and TRBJ1-5, the full variable domain reads SAVISQKPSRDICQRGTSLTIQCQVDSQVTMMFWYRQQPGQSLTLIATANQGSEATYESGFVIDKFPISRPNLTFSTLTVSNMSPEDSSIYLCSAMDGGQPQHFGDGTRLSIL.

The rearrangement uses TRBV2 and TRBJ2-3, with D perhaps TRBD1 (5 bases). Between the trimmed V and J ends, which lost 8 bases and 4 bases, there was a span of 16 bases. The germline gives CDR1 SNHLY, CDR2 FYNNEI. The CDR3 loop spans 14 amino acids. The CDR3 is CASVGAAHPDTQYF. CDR3 in DNA: TGTGCCAGCGTAGGGGCAGCCCATCCAGATACGCAGTATTTT.

The chain carries TRBV7-9 and TRBJ2-3, with TRBD1 matching over 8 bases. The CDR3 loop spans 14 amino acids. The V and J ends lost 5 bases and 4 bases, in that order; junction bases with no gene match: 5. The germline V gene has CDR1 SEHNR and CDR2 FQNEAQ (reference sequence). The CDR3 is CASSPDRVPDTQYF. The DNA for the CDR3 is TGTGCCAGCAGCCCGGACAGGGTCCCAGATACGCAGTATTTT.

This sequence joins TRBV11-2 and TRBJ1-4; D perhaps matches TRBD1 (5 bases). Looked up from germline, CDR1 is SGHAT and CDR2 is FQNNGV. The CDR3 runs to 13 residues. V was trimmed by 5 bases and J by 4 bases, leaving 8 bases between them. CDR3 residues: CASSADSNEKLFF. In DNA form, the CDR3 reads TGTGCCAGCAGCGCAGACAGTAATGAAAAACTGTTTTTT.

The V call is TRBV28, the J call TRBJ2-1; the match to TRBD2 covers 12 bases. This CDR3 comprises 16 residues. The germline V gene encodes CDR1 MDHEN and CDR2 SYDVKM. The V segment lost 5 bases and the J segment 7 bases; nucleotides outside the gene matches: 9. The CDR3 loop is CASSPSSGGARNEQFF. DNA of the CDR3: TGTGCCAGCAGTCCCTCTAGCGGGGGGGCCAGGAATGAGCAGTTCTTC.

V gene TRBV7-2 combines with J gene TRBJ2-1, with 8 bases aligning to TRBD1. CDR3 length: 15 amino acids. Germline trimming cut 3 bases from V and 4 bases from J; bases unmatched to any gene: 5. CDR1 and CDR2 from the germline V gene are SGHTA and FQGNSA. CDR3 nucleotide sequence: TGTGCCAGCAGCTTTAACACAGGGGGTTACAATGAGCAGTTCTTC. This encodes CASSFNTGGYNEQFF.